This T cell receptor beta chain originates from a study of human T cells and chemical hapten exposure. As for the study in general: DPC at 0.01% went onto the upper back in patch tests, read at 6 days.

In its sample, this clonotype was seen many times. TCRdb analysed the RACE reads with MiXCR anew, one entry per CDR3 protein. This table holds 75,000 to 100,000 distinct CDR3 sequences, approximately 9.3% found once. Sample time point: patch test 2, 6 weeks after DPC sensitization. The treatment is: therapeutic diphenylcyclopropenone sensitization with weekly scalp DPC. The receptor's source is a woman in her forties with alopecia areata. Some clones in this sample may be carry-over from other donors' samples. The starting material was whole blood, obtained in connection with sensitization to the hapten diphenylcyclopropenone (DPC).

The DNA for the CDR3 is TGTGCCAGCTCCGACCACACAGATACGCAGTATTTT. Translating gives CASSDHTDTQYF. This chain connects TRBV6-5 to TRBJ2-3; the D is unclear. This CDR3 is 12 amino acids long. V lost 8 bases and J lost 2, with 8 bases in between. Germline V lookup: CDR1 MNHEY, CDR2 SVGAGI.